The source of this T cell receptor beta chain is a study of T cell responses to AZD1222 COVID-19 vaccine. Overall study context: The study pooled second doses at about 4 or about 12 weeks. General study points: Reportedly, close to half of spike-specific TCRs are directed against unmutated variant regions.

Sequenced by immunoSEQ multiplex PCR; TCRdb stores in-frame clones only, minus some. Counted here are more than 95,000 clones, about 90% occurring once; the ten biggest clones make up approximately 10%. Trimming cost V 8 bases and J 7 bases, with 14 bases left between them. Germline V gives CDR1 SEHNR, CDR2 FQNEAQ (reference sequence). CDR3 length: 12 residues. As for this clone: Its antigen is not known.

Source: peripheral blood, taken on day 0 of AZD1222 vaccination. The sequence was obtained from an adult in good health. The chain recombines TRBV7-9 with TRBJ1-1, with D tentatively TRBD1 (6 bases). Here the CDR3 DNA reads TGTGCCAGCCACCAGGGGATCGATGAAGCTTTCTTT. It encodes CASHQGIDEAFF.